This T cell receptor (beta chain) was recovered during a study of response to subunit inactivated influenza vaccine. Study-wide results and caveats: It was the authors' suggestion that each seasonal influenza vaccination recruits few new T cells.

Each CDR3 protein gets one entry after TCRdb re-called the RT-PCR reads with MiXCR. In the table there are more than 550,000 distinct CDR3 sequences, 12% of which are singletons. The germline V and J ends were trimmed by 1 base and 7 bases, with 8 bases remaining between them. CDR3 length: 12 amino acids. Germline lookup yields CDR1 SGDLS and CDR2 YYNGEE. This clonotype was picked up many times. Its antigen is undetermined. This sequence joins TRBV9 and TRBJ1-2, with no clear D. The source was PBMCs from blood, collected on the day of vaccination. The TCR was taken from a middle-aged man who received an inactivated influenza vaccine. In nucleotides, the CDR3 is TGTGCCAGCAGCGTATTTGGGTTTGGCTACACCTTC. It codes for CASSVFGFGYTF.